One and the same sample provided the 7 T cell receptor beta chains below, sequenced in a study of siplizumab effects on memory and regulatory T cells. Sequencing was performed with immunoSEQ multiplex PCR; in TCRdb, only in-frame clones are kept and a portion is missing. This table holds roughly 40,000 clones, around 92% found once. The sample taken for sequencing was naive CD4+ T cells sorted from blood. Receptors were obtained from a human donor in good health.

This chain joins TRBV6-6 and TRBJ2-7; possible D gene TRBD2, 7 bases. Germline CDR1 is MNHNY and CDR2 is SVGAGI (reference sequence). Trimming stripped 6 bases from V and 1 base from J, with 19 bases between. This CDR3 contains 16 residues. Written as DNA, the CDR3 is TGTGCCAGCAGGCACGGTGGGGGGGGCGCGTCCTACGAGCAGTACTTC. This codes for CASRHGGGGASYEQYF.

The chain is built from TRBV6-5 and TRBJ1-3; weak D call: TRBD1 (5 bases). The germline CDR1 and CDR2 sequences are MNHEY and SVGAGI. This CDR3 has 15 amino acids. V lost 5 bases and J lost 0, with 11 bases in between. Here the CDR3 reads CASSRQLNSGNTIYF. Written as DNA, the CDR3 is TGTGCCAGCAGTAGACAGCTCAACTCTGGAAACACCATATATTTT.

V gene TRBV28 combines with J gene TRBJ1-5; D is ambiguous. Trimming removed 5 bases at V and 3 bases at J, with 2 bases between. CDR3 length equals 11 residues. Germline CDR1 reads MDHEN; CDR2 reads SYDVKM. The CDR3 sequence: CASSTNQPQHF. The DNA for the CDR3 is TGTGCCAGCAGTACCAATCAGCCCCAGCATTTT.

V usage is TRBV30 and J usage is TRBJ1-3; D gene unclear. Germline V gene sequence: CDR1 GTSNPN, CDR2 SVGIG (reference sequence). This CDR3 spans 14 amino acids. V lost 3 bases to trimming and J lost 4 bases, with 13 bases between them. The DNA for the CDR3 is TGTGCCTGGAGCCCCGGACTCCAGGGAAACACCATATATTTT. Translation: CAWSPGLQGNTIYF. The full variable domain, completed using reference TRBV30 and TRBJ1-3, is SQTIHQWPATLVQPVGSPLSLECTVEGTSNPNLYWYRQAAGRGLQLLFYSVGIGQISSEVPQNLSASRPQDRQFILSSKKLLLSDSGFYLCAWSPGLQGNTIYFGEGSWLTVV.

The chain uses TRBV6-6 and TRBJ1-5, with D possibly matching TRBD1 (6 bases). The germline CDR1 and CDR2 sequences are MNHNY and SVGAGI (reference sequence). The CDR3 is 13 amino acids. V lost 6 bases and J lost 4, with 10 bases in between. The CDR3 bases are TGTGCCAGCAGCCTAGGACAGAATCAGCCCCAGCATTTT. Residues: CASSLGQNQPQHF.

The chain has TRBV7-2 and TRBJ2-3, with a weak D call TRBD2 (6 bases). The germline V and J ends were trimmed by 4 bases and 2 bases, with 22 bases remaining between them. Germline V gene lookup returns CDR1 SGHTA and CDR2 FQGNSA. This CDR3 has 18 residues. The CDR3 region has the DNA TGTGCCAGCAGCTCGCCCAAGGGGCGGGGCCTGAACACAGATACGCAGTATTTT. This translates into CASSSPKGRGLNTDTQYF.

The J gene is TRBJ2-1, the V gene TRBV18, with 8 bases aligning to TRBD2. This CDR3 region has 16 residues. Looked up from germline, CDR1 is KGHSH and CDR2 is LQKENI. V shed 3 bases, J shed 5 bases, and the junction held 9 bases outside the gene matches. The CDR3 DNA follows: TGTGCCAGCTCACCCCGGGGTAGCGGGGATGACAATGAGCAGTTCTTC. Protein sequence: CASSPRGSGDDNEQFF. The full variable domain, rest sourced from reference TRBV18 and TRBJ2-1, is NAGVMQNPRHLVRRRGQEARLRCSPMKGHSHVYWYRQLPEEGLKFMVYLQKENIIDESGMPKERFSAEFPKEGPSILRIQQVVRGDSAAYFCASSPRGSGDDNEQFFGPGTRLTVL.